This T cell receptor (beta chain) is drawn from a study of shared T cell receptors in the human thymus. Generated by immunoSEQ multiplex PCR, the TCRdb table keeps only in-frame clones and is missing some. The sample records a few hundred thousand clones, 95% being singletons. The CDR3 runs 16 residues. Deletions cut 4 bases from V and 0 bases from J, with 13 bases between. Per the germline V gene, CDR1 is MGHRA and CDR2 is YSYEKL. This sequence originates from a human donor. The chain employs TRBV4-1 and TRBJ1-3; D gene ambiguous. The material sequenced was thymocytes. The CDR3 is CASSPPDGISGNTIYF. In DNA form, the CDR3 reads TGCGCCAGCAGCCCCCCTGACGGTATCTCTGGAAACACCATATATTTT.